The T cell receptor (beta chain) described here comes from a study of blood T cell repertoires in COVID-19. Study summary: The origin of the acute and convalescent COVID-19 samples was the United States, Italy and Spain. T cells, B-cell-depleted T cells, or PBMCs provided the cDNA or gDNA that served as material.

V shed 3 bases and J 4 bases; nucleotides not matched to a gene: 5. The V gene's germline CDR1 is SGDLS and CDR2 YYNGEE. CDR3 length: 15 residues. Authors' processing steps: Reference gene primer amplification gave estimated nucleated cell counts. Repertoires were generated with immunoSEQ multiplex PCR, while TCRdb's copy carries only in-frame clones and drops some. V, J and clone size are taken as reported in that table, and D and trimming were inferred from the DNA itself. Here the sample spans more than 45,000 clones, about 88% being singletons. This clone was observed a single time. What was sequenced was peripheral blood. The rearrangement links TRBV9 to TRBJ2-1; TRBD2 matches 9 bases. The TCR comes from a human donor with active COVID-19. The donor label of this sample is uncertain. The CDR3 bases are TGTGCCAGCAGCGCTAGCGGGATGATATACAATGAGCAGTTCTTC. Amino acids: CASSASGMIYNEQFF. The entire variable domain, with the rest obtained from reference TRBV9 and TRBJ2-1, is as follows: DSGVTQTPKHLITATGQRVTLRCSPRSGDLSVYWYQQSLDQGLQFLIQYYNGEERAKGNILERFSAQQFPDLHSELNLSSLELGDSALYFCASSASGMIYNEQFFGPGTRLTVL.